The 28 T cell receptor beta chains below all came from one sample that was sequenced in a study of monozygotic twins with inflammatory bowel disease. TCRdb reanalyzed the 5' RACE reads and collapses them to one entry per CDR3 protein, without DNA. The sample table includes just over 300,000 distinct CDR3 sequences. The sequenced sample consisted of blood. The source of these receptors is a human donor with ulcerative colitis or Crohn's disease, or a healthy co-twin of an affected twin (not recorded which).

The rearrangement joins TRBV6-2 or TRBV6-3 to TRBJ2-5; TCRdb picks TRBD2, but there is no DNA to check that call. Germline lookup yields CDR1 MNHEY and CDR2 SVGEGT. The length of the CDR3 is 17 residues. CDR3 in amino acids: CASTYGGLAGVRETQYF.

The chain links TRBV25-1 to TRBJ2-5; TCRdb gives TRBD2 as the D gene, but with no DNA this cannot be confirmed. This CDR3 is 17 amino acids long. The germline CDR1 and CDR2 sequences are MGHDK and SYGVNS. CDR3 amino acids: CASSEYGRGLEGETQYF.

The chain has TRBV15 and TRBJ1-2; TCRdb gives TRBD1 as the D gene, but with no DNA this cannot be confirmed. Looked up from germline, CDR1 is LNHNV and CDR2 is YYDKDF (reference sequence). This CDR3 comprises 17 residues. CDR3 in amino acids: CATSREYPGQAFQGYTF.

The chain joins TRBV30 to TRBJ1-4. CDR3 length equals 16 residues. From germline, CDR1 is GTSNPN and CDR2 SVGIG (reference sequence). CDR3 protein: CAWSFRSGWAGEKLFF.

The V and J genes are TRBV10-3 and TRBJ2-7; the D gene TCRdb calls, TRBD1, cannot be checked with no DNA. The V gene's germline CDR1 is ENHRY and CDR2 SYGVKD. The CDR3 extends over 12 amino acids. The CDR3 loop is CAIRGQGNEQYF.

The gene calls are TRBV30 and TRBJ2-5; TCRdb calls TRBD2, which cannot be checked without DNA. This CDR3 is 14 amino acids long. CDR1 and CDR2 from the germline V gene are GTSNPN and SVGIG (reference sequence). This CDR3 is CAWSGVAGGETQYF.

The V and J genes are TRBV27 and TRBJ2-2. The CDR3 contains 14 residues. Germline V lookup: CDR1 MNHEY, CDR2 SMNVEV (reference sequence). CDR3 loop: CASSFKRNTGELFF.

This sequence joins TRBV4-3 and TRBJ2-3. The germline V gene encodes CDR1 LGHNA and CDR2 YSLEER. The CDR3 is 16 amino acids. CDR3 amino acids: CAGSQEPGPRTDTQYF.

The rearrangement joins TRBV6-2 or TRBV6-3 to TRBJ1-1. The V gene's germline CDR1 is MNHEY and CDR2 SVGEGT. CDR3 length: 14 residues. CDR3 loop: CASAILEKNTEAFF.

This chain links TRBV6-5 with TRBJ2-7; the TCRdb call, TRBD2, lacks DNA for checking. The CDR3 runs to 17 residues. Germline assignment: CDR1 MNHEY and CDR2 SVGAGI. The CDR3 reads CASSSGTSGISSYEQYF.

The genes are TRBV15 and TRBJ2-1; without DNA, the TCRdb call of TRBD1 cannot be checked. CDR3 size: 17 residues. Germline-derived CDR1 and CDR2 are LNHNV and YYDKDF (reference sequence). This CDR3 is CATSRDRGGPGYNEQFF. The variable domain in full, with the rest retrieved from reference TRBV15 and TRBJ2-1, is DAMVIQNPRYQVTQFGKPVTLSCSQTLNHNVMYWYQQKSSQAPKLLFHYYDKDFNNEADTPDNFQSRRPNTSFCFLDIRSPGLGDTAMYLCATSRDRGGPGYNEQFFGPGTRLTVL.

The chain combines TRBV15 with TRBJ2-4. Germline V gives CDR1 LNHNV, CDR2 YYDKDF (reference sequence). The CDR3 loop spans 17 amino acids. CDR3 loop: CATSSQRLDTAKNIQYF.

The J gene is TRBJ1-5, the V gene TRBV6-1; there is no DNA to check the TCRdb D call of TRBD1. The CDR3 runs 15 residues. The germline V gene has CDR1 MNHNS and CDR2 SASEGT. CDR3 loop: CASTRQGVSNQPQHF.

The chain links TRBV20-1 to TRBJ1-4. Germline values: CDR1 DFQATT, CDR2 SNEGSKA (reference sequence). The CDR3 extends over 14 amino acids. CDR3 residues: CSGGRGASNEKLFF.

This rearrangement joins TRBV6-1 to TRBJ1-5. This CDR3 has 19 amino acids. The germline V gene has CDR1 MNHNS and CDR2 SASEGT. CDR3 amino acids: CASKARLAGYGDSNQPQHF.

The chain joins TRBV29-1 to TRBJ2-2. Germline V gene sequence: CDR1 SQVTM, CDR2 ANQGSEA. The CDR3 is 16 residues long. CDR3 residues: CSVALFQKWDTGELFF.

The chain recombines TRBV20-1 with TRBJ2-7; TCRdb's D gene call, TRBD2, goes unchecked for lack of DNA. Germline V gene sequence: CDR1 DFQATT, CDR2 SNEGSKA (reference sequence). The CDR3 extends over 15 amino acids. The CDR3 reads CSALWTSGVSYEQYF.

This chain's CDR3 is CASSPNRAPYNEQFF. V and J are TRBV18 and TRBJ2-1; TCRdb indicates TRBD2, and absent DNA this call remains unverified. CDR1 and CDR2 (germline): KGHSH, LQKENI. The CDR3 covers 15 residues.

The chain has TRBV19 and TRBJ1-2; the D call from TCRdb, TRBD1, cannot be confirmed without DNA. This CDR3 is 14 amino acids long. Germline V CDR1 and CDR2: LNHDA, SQIVND (reference sequence). CDR3 sequence: CASTPYEFPDDYTF.

The chain employs TRBV20-1 and TRBJ2-3; TCRdb proposes TRBD1, but this gene call is untestable without DNA. This CDR3 is 14 amino acids long. CDR1 and CDR2 (germline): DFQATT, SNEGSKA (reference sequence). CDR3 sequence reads: CSARTGVSTDTQYF.

The rearrangement joins TRBV6-1 to TRBJ2-7. The CDR3 consists of 12 residues. The germline gives CDR1 MNHNS, CDR2 SASEGT. CDR3 region: CASSEVSLEQYF.

The chain links TRBV10-3 to TRBJ1-2. Germline CDR1 reads ENHRY; CDR2 reads SYGVKD. The CDR3 contains 15 residues. CDR3 residues: CAISAEGDGLNGYTF.

The J gene is TRBJ2-1, the V gene TRBV12-5; absent DNA, TCRdb's TRBD1 call cannot be checked. CDR3 length equals 15 residues. CDR1 is LGHNT and CDR2 is FRNRAP in the germline V gene. This CDR3 reads CASGFGSSPNREQFF.

This chain joins TRBV5-1 and TRBJ2-2; TCRdb names TRBD2, which stays unverified in the absence of DNA. The CDR3 length is 15 residues. In germline, CDR1 is SGHRS, CDR2 YFSETQ. CDR3 sequence: CASSTAGGLTGELFF.

The genes are TRBV6-2 or TRBV6-3 and TRBJ1-1; TCRdb calls TRBD1, which cannot be checked without DNA. The length of the CDR3 is 14 residues. The germline V gene encodes CDR1 MNHEY and CDR2 SVGEGT. The CDR3 sequence: CASSPRGGDTEAFF.

This chain connects TRBV20-1 to TRBJ2-7; TCRdb lists TRBD1, though no DNA is available to test this call. The CDR3 runs 13 residues. Per the germline V gene, CDR1 is DFQATT and CDR2 is SNEGSKA (reference sequence). CDR3 protein: CSATGHRSYEQYF.

The chain has TRBV7-9 and TRBJ2-5; the D call from TCRdb, TRBD2, cannot be confirmed without DNA. Germline V CDR1 and CDR2: SEHNR, FQNEAQ (reference sequence). The CDR3 contains 14 residues. CDR3 sequence reads: CASSRRLAEETQYF.

The CDR3 loop reads CASSQEAYNTGELFF. The chain joins TRBV4-2 to TRBJ2-2. Germline CDR1 and CDR2: LGHNA and YNFKEQ. The CDR3 is made up of 15 amino acids.